The 6 T cell receptor beta chains presented below share a single source sample, sequenced in a study of identical twins. TCRdb re-analysed the 5' RACE reads in MiXCR, keeping a single row per CDR3 protein. The sample includes fewer than 550,000 distinct CDR3 sequences, over 11% of them seen just once. These data were also reused for a study on yellow fever vaccine responses in identical twins.

Sequencing used CD4+ T cells sorted from blood. The receptors derive from a woman under 30 in good health.

In this sample, this clonotype turned up a few times. The V call is TRBV7-6, the J call TRBJ1-4; TRBD1 aligns across 7 bases. Germline-derived CDR1 and CDR2 are SGHVS and FNYEAQ. V trimming: 3 bases; J trimming: 8 bases; junction bases outside the gene matches: 9. CDR3 length: 15 residues. The chain's CDR3 is CASSLRTGPGEKLFF. CDR3 in DNA: TGTGCCAGCAGCTTGCGGACAGGCCCCGGAGAAAAACTGTTTTTT.

This clonotype was counted at least ten times. V is TRBV30 and J is TRBJ2-7, with a possible D match to TRBD2 (5 bases). The CDR3 has 12 residues. CDR1 is GTSNPN and CDR2 is SVGIG in the germline V gene (reference sequence). V was clipped by 2 bases and J by 3 bases, with 8 bases between them. CDR3 residues: CAWSTGVYEQYF. Here the CDR3 DNA reads TGTGCCTGGAGTACCGGGGTCTACGAGCAGTACTTC.

This clonotype appeared many times. The chain combines TRBV2 with TRBJ2-3; D gene unclear. CDR1 and CDR2 from the germline V gene are SNHLY and FYNNEI. This CDR3 is built from 13 residues. V dropped 6 bases and J dropped 2 bases, with 9 bases sitting between them. The chain's CDR3 is CASRGLYTDTQYF. CDR3 coding DNA: TGTGCCAGCAGAGGGTTATACACAGATACGCAGTATTTT.

This clonotype was observed many times. CDR3 sequence: CASSLPGGSTDTQYF. The DNA for the CDR3 is TGTGCCAGCAGCTTGCCCGGGGGGAGCACAGATACGCAGTATTTT. V gene TRBV7-9 combines with J gene TRBJ2-3, with 7 bases that match TRBD2. J lost 0 bases, V lost 3 bases, and 3 bases had no gene match. The CDR3 spans 15 residues. Germline CDR1 is SEHNR and CDR2 is FQNEAQ (reference sequence).

The gene calls are TRBV27 and TRBJ2-7, with TRBD2 identical over 10 bases. The V gene end was trimmed by 5 bases and the J gene end by 4 bases; junction bases not matched to a gene: 8. Germline CDR1 MNHEY, CDR2 SMNVEV (reference sequence). CDR3 length: 15 residues. Written as DNA, the CDR3 is TGTGCCAGCAGTACCCCTGGGACTAGCGCATACGAGCAGTACTTC. Translation gives CASSTPGTSAYEQYF.

This clonotype was recorded a few times. The chain uses TRBV20-1 and TRBJ2-7; D call uncertain. Germline lookup yields CDR1 DFQATT and CDR2 SNEGSKA (reference sequence). This CDR3 is 12 amino acids long. V lost 3 bases and J 2 bases, leaving 8 bases between the germline ends. DNA of the CDR3: TGCAGTGCTAGCCCGGTAACCTACGAGCAGTACTTC. This gives the protein CSASPVTYEQYF.